This TCR beta chain originates from a study of blood T cell repertoires in COVID-19. Assay used: immunoSEQ multiplex PCR; TCRdb lists only in-frame clones, some missing. This repertoire shows about 200,000 clones, roughly 90% found once; its top ten account for over 7%. Trimming cost V 6 bases and J 8 bases; bases outside gene matches: 6. The CDR3 has 12 residues. Germline lookup yields CDR1 SQVTM and CDR2 ANQGSEA. The chain has TRBV29-1 and TRBJ1-2, with 10 positions matching TRBD1. This TCR was recovered from a woman aged 18-35 years who had recovered from COVID-19. Sample: PBMCs or T cells enriched from blood (not recorded which). Here the CDR3 reads CSVLDRGHGYTF. The CDR3 DNA reads TGCAGCGTCCTCGACAGGGGGCACGGCTACACCTTC.